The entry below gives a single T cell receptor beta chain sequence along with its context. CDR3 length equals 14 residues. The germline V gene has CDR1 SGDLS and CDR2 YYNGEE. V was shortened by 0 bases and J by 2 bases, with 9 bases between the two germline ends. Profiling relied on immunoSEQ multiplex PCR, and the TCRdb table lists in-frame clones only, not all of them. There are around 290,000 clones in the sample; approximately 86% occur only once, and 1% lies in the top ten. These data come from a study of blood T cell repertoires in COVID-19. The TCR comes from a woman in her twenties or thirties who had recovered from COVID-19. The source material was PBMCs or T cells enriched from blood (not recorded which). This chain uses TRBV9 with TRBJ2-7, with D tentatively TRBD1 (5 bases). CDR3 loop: CASSVGQSPYEQYF. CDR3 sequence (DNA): TGTGCCAGCAGCGTAGGACAGTCTCCCTACGAGCAGTACTTC.